This T cell receptor beta chain stems from a study of shared clonotypes between healthy human individuals. As for the study in general: CD4 naive and CD4 memory each took three plates per donor, while CD8 naive took two and CD8 memory one.

Assay execution took place at the deep level. The table came from immunoSEQ multiplex PCR; TCRdb's copy has only in-frame clones and leaves some out. The sample has around 2.1 million clones; 93% are singletons. In the naive CD8 group, cells lacked CD45RO and were positively selected for CCR7, so terminally differentiated effector memory CD45RA+ cells were left out. This CDR3 is 14 amino acids long. Germline V gene data show CDR1 as MGHRA and CDR2 as YSYEKL. The V and J ends lost 1 base and 2 bases respectively, with 8 bases between them. The chain combines TRBV4-1 with TRBJ2-5; no clear D gene. Sequenced sample: naive CD8+ T cells from PBMCs. This clonotype originated in a man younger than 35 in good health. Some clones in this sample may be carry-over from other donors' samples. The DNA of the CDR3 is TGCGCCAGCAGCCAAGTCGCAGAACAAGAGACCCAGTACTTC. Amino acid sequence: CASSQVAEQETQYF.